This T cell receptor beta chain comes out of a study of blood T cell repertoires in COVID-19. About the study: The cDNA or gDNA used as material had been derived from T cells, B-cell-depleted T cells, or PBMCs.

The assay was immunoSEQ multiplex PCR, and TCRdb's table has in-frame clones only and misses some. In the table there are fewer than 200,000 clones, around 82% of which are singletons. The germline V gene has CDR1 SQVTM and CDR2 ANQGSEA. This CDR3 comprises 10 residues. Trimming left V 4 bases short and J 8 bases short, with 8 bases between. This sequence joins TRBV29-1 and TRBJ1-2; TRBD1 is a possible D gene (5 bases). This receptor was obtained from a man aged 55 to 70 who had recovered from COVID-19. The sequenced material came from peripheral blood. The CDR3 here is CSVGGDGYTF. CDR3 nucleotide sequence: TGCAGCGTTGGGGGGGACGGCTACACCTTC.